The clone carrying this TCR beta chain showed up many times. Its antigen is unknown. This sample was taken from a study of early T cells in non-severe SARS-CoV-2 infection. Study-wide context: Chains were unpaired, as sequencing was done on bulk RNA from unsorted whole blood.

Overall study findings and caveats: Comparison of clonotypes with VDJdb favored anti-spike CD8 responses while missing private and CD4 specificities.

Unique molecular identifiers (one per individual cDNA molecule) were attached. TCRdb ran MiXCR on the 5' RACE reads and lists one entry per CDR3 protein. Here the sample spans about 60,000 distinct CDR3 sequences, roughly a tenth being singletons. V lost 6 bases, J lost 4 bases, and 6 bases stayed unmatched. The CDR3 totals 14 residues. Germline CDR1 SGHAT, CDR2 FQNNGV. V and J are TRBV11-2 and TRBJ1-2, with 9 bases matching TRBD1. The source of this sequence is an adult who was a healthcare worker with PCR-confirmed SARS-CoV-2 infection or an uninfected control (not recorded which). Sample: whole blood. The CDR3 loop reads CASRKPGQGYGYTF. CDR3 sequence (DNA): TGTGCCAGCAGAAAACCGGGACAGGGCTATGGCTACACCTTC.